This TCR beta chain was captured by sequencing in a study of OX40 agonist ivuxolimab in advanced cancers. At the level of the study: Every 2 weeks, patients got intravenous ivuxolimab at one of six dose levels (0.01-10 mg/kg).

Points from the study as a whole: In general, CD8+ T cells held more expanded clones than CD4+ did, on average.

Notes on this clone: Its specificity is not known.

Germline V lookup: CDR1 SEHNR, CDR2 FQNEAQ (reference sequence). V shed 8 bases, J shed 1 base, and the junction held 7 bases outside the gene matches. The CDR3 has 14 amino acids. Using immunoSEQ multiplex PCR, the repertoire was profiled, and TCRdb retains in-frame clones only, with some absent. The sample lists some 74,000 clones; around 85% were seen once. The chain couples TRBV7-9 to TRBJ1-1, with TRBD1 matching 7 bases. This receptor was obtained from an adult with an advanced solid tumor such as melanoma, head and neck, liver or kidney cancer. Sample: CD4+ or CD8+ T cells sorted from blood, taken in a trial of the OX40 agonist ivuxolimab. The CDR3 sequence is CASVRGTANTEAFF. The DNA for the CDR3 is TGTGCCAGCGTAAGGGGGACAGCGAACACTGAAGCTTTCTTT.